The 14 T cell receptor beta chains listed next were all sequenced from one sample in a study of T cell repertoires in ileal Crohn's disease. Time point given: proximal margin of the surgical specimen (macroscopically non-inflamed). Profiled with immunoSEQ multiplex PCR; TCRdb holds only in-frame clones, not every one. The data contain roughly 7,200 clones, about 78% of them seen just once; the ten biggest clones take up 25% to 30%. The specimen was ileal tissue. These receptors were obtained from an adult with Crohn's disease.

This chain uses TRBV5-5 with TRBJ1-6, with D tentatively TRBD1 (6 bases). This CDR3 has 16 amino acids. Per the germline V gene, CDR1 is SGHKS and CDR2 is YYEKEE (reference sequence). V was pared by 0 bases and J by 7 bases, with 14 bases between. In DNA, the CDR3 is TGTGCCAGCAGCTTGGGTAGGAGGACAGAGAATTCACCCCTCCACTTT. Its translation: CASSLGRRTENSPLHF.

The V gene is TRBV5-4, the J gene TRBJ2-3; no clear D gene. Between the trimmed V and J ends, which lost 3 bases and 4 bases, there was a span of 9 bases. This CDR3 contains 13 residues. Germline V gene sequence: CDR1 SGHNT, CDR2 YYREEE (reference sequence). The CDR3 protein is CASSYPRADTQYF. The CDR3 DNA reads as TGTGCCAGCAGCTACCCTCGAGCAGATACGCAGTATTTT. The entire variable domain, with the rest obtained from reference TRBV5-4 and TRBJ2-3, is as follows: ETGVTQSPTHLIKTRGQQVTLRCSSQSGHNTVSWYQQALGQGPQFIFQYYREEENGRGNFPPRFSGLQFPNYSSELNVNALELDDSALYLCASSYPRADTQYFGPGTRLTVL.

The genes are TRBV27 and TRBJ2-7, with TRBD1 matching 7 bases. V trimming: 5 bases; J trimming: 3 bases; junction bases outside the gene matches: 10. This CDR3 has 15 amino acids. Germline V gene sequence: CDR1 MNHEY, CDR2 SMNVEV (reference sequence). CDR3 in DNA: TGTGCCAGCAGTATTCATACCTACAGGGGCTACGAGCAGTACTTC. Translation gives CASSIHTYRGYEQYF.

This sequence joins TRBV6-4 and TRBJ1-6; D unclear. Germline lookup yields CDR1 MRHNA and CDR2 SNTAGT. The CDR3 covers 15 residues. V gave up 0 bases and J gave up 10 bases, with 13 bases separating them. CDR3 nucleotides: TGTGCCAGCAGTGACTCCACGACGGGGATCTCACCCCTCCACTTT. Translated, it gives CASSDSTTGISPLHF.

In regard to this clone: The same CDR3 also results from other DNA sequences found in this sample. The rearrangement uses TRBV2 and TRBJ1-2, with 8 bases identical to TRBD1. CDR1 SNHLY and CDR2 FYNNEI come from the germline V gene. The CDR3 extends over 14 amino acids. With 8 bases clipped from V and 0 bases from J, the junction kept 5 bases outside the gene matches. The CDR3 region is CASDQGAANYGYTF. CDR3 DNA sequence: TGTGCCAGCGACCAGGGGGCCGCTAACTATGGCTACACCTTC. Looking up the rest from reference TRBV2 and TRBJ1-2 gives the full variable domain: EPEVTQTPSHQVTQMGQEVILRCVPISNHLYFYWYRQILGQKVEFLVSFYNNEISEKSEIFDDQFSVERPDGSNFTLKIRSTKLEDSAMYFCASDQGAANYGYTFGSGTRLTVV.

The J gene is TRBJ2-7, the V gene TRBV27, with TRBD1 matching 12 bases. Germline lookup yields CDR1 MNHEY and CDR2 SMNVEV (reference sequence). With V trimmed by 6 bases and J by 7 bases, 7 bases remained unmatched. The CDR3 extends over 14 amino acids. CDR3 sequence: CASRPGQGAQEQYF. The CDR3 DNA reads TGTGCCAGCAGACCGGGACAGGGGGCCCAAGAGCAGTACTTC.

V and J are TRBV6-1 and TRBJ2-5; 12 bases are a match to TRBD2. CDR1 and CDR2 (germline): MNHNS, SASEGT. V lost 2 bases to trimming and J lost 2 bases; unmatched junction nucleotides: 0. This CDR3 contains 15 residues. Here the CDR3 reads CASSELAGGQETQYF. The CDR3 region has the DNA TGTGCCAGCAGTGAACTAGCGGGAGGGCAAGAGACCCAGTACTTC.

The V and J genes are TRBV10-1 and TRBJ1-2, with D perhaps matching TRBD1 (6 bases). Between the trimmed V and J ends, which lost 5 bases and 4 bases, there was a span of 17 bases. Germline CDR1 reads WNHNN; CDR2 reads SYGVQD (reference sequence). This CDR3 region has 15 residues. The DNA of the CDR3 is TGCGCCAGCAGTCCCAGTATTACAGGGTCCTATGGCTACACCTTC. This codes for CASSPSITGSYGYTF.

The chain recombines TRBV6-4 with TRBJ2-3; a possible D gene is TRBD1 (6 bases). The V end was cut by 5 bases, the J end by 0 bases, with 6 bases between. From germline, CDR1 is MRHNA and CDR2 SNTAGT. This CDR3 is 13 amino acids long. The CDR3 DNA is TGTGCCAGCAGTACAGGGAGCACAGATACGCAGTATTTT. It specifies CASSTGSTDTQYF.

The J gene is TRBJ1-2, the V gene TRBV11-3, with D unresolved. The CDR3 has 16 residues. V was trimmed by 5 bases and J by 4 bases, leaving 20 bases between them. Germline values: CDR1 SGHNT, CDR2 YENEEA. CDR3 sequence: CASSARLLGKTYGYTF. DNA of the CDR3: TGTGCCAGCAGCGCTCGCCTTCTCGGAAAGACCTATGGCTACACCTTC.

The CDR3 here is CASKADVNSPLHF. DNA for the CDR3: TGTGCCAGTAAGGCTGACGTCAATTCACCCCTCCACTTT. V and J are TRBV19 and TRBJ1-6; D gene unclear. The V end was cut by 7 bases, the J end by 7 bases, with 11 bases between. CDR3 size: 13 residues. The V gene's germline CDR1 is LNHDA and CDR2 SQIVND (reference sequence).

The rearrangement joins TRBV27 to TRBJ1-6; a weak D match, TRBD1 (5 bases). Germline loops: CDR1 MNHEY, CDR2 SMNVEV (reference sequence). This CDR3 is built from 14 residues. V dropped 5 bases and J dropped 4 bases, with 9 bases sitting between them. The chain's CDR3 is CASSRRQYNSPLHF. The CDR3 DNA reads TGTGCCAGCAGTCGACGACAGTATAATTCACCCCTCCACTTT.

The chain joins TRBV6-4 to TRBJ1-6; D is unclear. Per the germline V gene, CDR1 is MRHNA and CDR2 is SNTAGT. Trimming removed 0 bases at V and 7 bases at J, with 4 bases between. This CDR3 is 13 amino acids long. The CDR3 spells CASSDSTNSPLHF. In nucleotides, the CDR3 is TGTGCCAGCAGTGACTCGACAAATTCACCCCTCCACTTT.

This clone was observed a handful of times. This chain connects TRBV9 to TRBJ2-7; 8 bases fit TRBD1. Germline V CDR1 and CDR2: SGDLS, YYNGEE. The CDR3 extends over 15 amino acids. The trim removed 5 bases at V and 0 bases at J, leaving 7 bases unmatched. The CDR3 DNA reads TGTGCCAGCAGTCGGACAGGGTCCCACTCCTACGAGCAGTACTTC. Translating gives CASSRTGSHSYEQYF.